Detailed here is one T cell receptor (beta chain). Its antigen is unidentified. This record comes from a study of brain T cells in children with intractable seizures. Only cases whose brain tissue showed the highest T cell transcript signatures were sequenced. Study observations and caveats: Patients' HCMV serostatus was unknown; virus specificity rests on CDR3 similarity alone.

Here immunoSEQ multiplex PCR was the method, and the copy in TCRdb shows in-frame clones only, minus some. Of 70,000 to 90,000 clones in the sample, approximately 94% were seen once. CDR3 length: 12 residues. Deletions cut 4 bases from V and 3 bases from J, with 6 bases between. Germline V lookup: CDR1 GTSNPN, CDR2 SVGIG (reference sequence). The material was peripheral blood, obtained at surgery. The V call is TRBV30, the J call TRBJ2-2, with TRBD1 as a possible D gene (6 bases). The clonotype comes from a boy in the first two years of life with tuberous sclerosis and intractable seizures. The CDR3 reads CAWNRDTGELFF. The CDR3 DNA reads as TGTGCCTGGAACAGGGACACCGGGGAGCTGTTTTTT.